The 14 T cell receptor beta chains in this list originate from one sample, sequenced in a study of T cells and copy number aberrations in small-cell lung cancer. Sequencing was performed with immunoSEQ multiplex PCR; in TCRdb, only in-frame clones are kept and a portion is missing. Here the sample spans 2,700 or so clones, approximately 77% being singletons. Sequencing used normal tissue next to the tumor. The receptors come from a man between 65 and 79 years old with small cell lung cancer.

The CDR3, as DNA: TGCGCCAGCTCCCTTGGGTGGGGAGCGGGGCGCACAGATACGCAGTATTTT. Its protein is CASSLGWGAGRTDTQYF. V gene TRBV5-1 combines with J gene TRBJ2-3; 7 bases fit TRBD2. In germline, CDR1 is SGHRS, CDR2 YFSETQ. The CDR3 loop spans 17 amino acids. With 7 bases clipped from V and 1 base from J, the junction kept 15 bases outside the gene matches.

CDR3 sequence: CASSYSPGGDNEKLFF. CDR3 in DNA: TGTGCCAGCAGTTACTCCCCGGGGGGGGATAATGAAAAACTGTTTTTT. The V call is TRBV6-5, the J call TRBJ1-4, with D possibly TRBD1 on 5 matching bases. Between the trimmed V and J ends, which lost 0 bases and 4 bases, there was a span of 12 bases. CDR1 and CDR2 from the germline V gene are MNHEY and SVGAGI. The CDR3 sequence is 16 residues long.

Remarks on this clone: One end of the junction fails to match germline, which may point to a read error. The chain employs TRBV27 and TRBJ2-1; D gene uncertain. Germline CDR1 reads MNHEY; CDR2 reads SMNVEV (reference sequence). This CDR3 region has 11 residues. CDR3 amino acids: CASSLGNGQFF. The CDR3 nucleotides read TGTGCCAGCAGTTTAGGGAATGGGCAGTTCTTC.

This chain joins TRBV9 and TRBJ1-1, with a tentative D call TRBD1 (6 bases). Germline V lookup: CDR1 SGDLS, CDR2 YYNGEE. CDR3 length: 14 residues. Trimming shortened V by 4 bases and J by 1 base, and 11 bases separated the two germline ends. The CDR3 nucleotides read TGTGCCAGCAGCCGAGGGGGGGCGAACACTGAAGCTTTCTTT. This translates into CASSRGGANTEAFF.

The chain links TRBV28 to TRBJ1-2, with TRBD1 matching over 8 bases. Losses at the gene ends were 3 bases for V and 6 bases for J; bases not matched to a gene: 6. The V gene's germline CDR1 is MDHEN and CDR2 SYDVKM. This CDR3 has 14 residues. The CDR3 coding sequence is TGTGCCAGCAGTTTTGCGACAGGGGTAGATGGCTACACCTTC. This gives the protein CASSFATGVDGYTF.

This clone was found once. The chain couples TRBV15 to TRBJ1-4; D remains ambiguous. Germline lookup yields CDR1 LNHNV and CDR2 YYDKDF (reference sequence). Trimming took off 8 bases at V and 14 bases at J, with 15 bases between the two ends. CDR3 size: 11 residues. The CDR3 nucleotides are TGTGCCACCGTAGAAGGAAATGTCCTGTTTTTT. It translates to CATVEGNVLFF.

This chain joins TRBV11-2 and TRBJ2-3; 13 nucleotides line up with TRBD2. This CDR3 has 16 amino acids. Germline CDR1 and CDR2: SGHAT and FQNNGV. The V gene end was trimmed by 2 bases and the J gene end by 7 bases; junction bases not matched to a gene: 6. CDR3 nucleotide sequence: TGTGCCAGCAGCTTATTTACTAGCGGGGGGGCGAATACGCAGTATTTT. Translation gives CASSLFTSGGANTQYF.

The chain couples TRBV18 to TRBJ2-2; D is possibly TRBD1 (5 bases). The germline V and J ends were trimmed by 3 bases and 0 bases, with 8 bases remaining between them. The CDR3 is made up of 15 amino acids. In germline, CDR1 is KGHSH, CDR2 LQKENI. CDR3: CASSPRQSNTGELFF. The DNA for the CDR3 is TGTGCCAGCTCACCTAGACAGTCGAACACCGGGGAGCTGTTTTTT.

The rearrangement uses TRBV29-1 and TRBJ2-3; the match to TRBD2 covers 8 bases. This CDR3 region has 13 residues. The V gene end was trimmed by 4 bases and the J gene end by 3 bases; junction bases not matched to a gene: 3. CDR1 SQVTM and CDR2 ANQGSEA come from the germline V gene. The CDR3 nucleotides read TGCAGCGTTGGCGGGGGGCTTACAGATACGCAGTATTTT. This translates into CSVGGGLTDTQYF.

J is TRBJ2-1 and V is TRBV10-1; TRBD2 matches at 8 bases. The CDR3 has 16 amino acids. Germline V gives CDR1 WNHNN, CDR2 SYGVQD (reference sequence). Trimming took 0 bases from V and 8 from J; bases not matched to a gene: 9. This CDR3 reads CASSESGAGGRDEQFF. For the CDR3, the DNA is TGCGCCAGCAGTGAGTCCGGTGCGGGAGGTCGGGATGAGCAGTTCTTC.

The V and J genes are TRBV7-2 and TRBJ2-5; no clear D gene. Germline-derived CDR1 and CDR2 are SGHTA and FQGNSA. V gave up 4 bases and J gave up 2 bases, with 8 bases separating them. This CDR3 spans 13 amino acids. The CDR3 loop reads CASSSNSQETQYF. CDR3 in DNA: TGTGCCAGCAGCTCAAACAGTCAAGAGACCCAGTACTTC.

This sequence joins TRBV28 and TRBJ1-2; no definite D call. The CDR3 contains 11 residues. Per the germline V gene, CDR1 is MDHEN and CDR2 is SYDVKM. With 2 bases removed from V and 8 bases from J, the gap between germline ends came to 6 bases. In DNA form, the CDR3 reads TGTGCCAGCAGTTTAACTCGAGGCTACACCTTC. It translates to CASSLTRGYTF.

The CDR3 region is CAWSSGVGNQPQHF. The DNA of the CDR3 is TGTGCCTGGAGTTCAGGGGTTGGCAATCAGCCCCAGCATTTT. The chain combines TRBV30 with TRBJ1-5; a possible D gene is TRBD1 (6 bases). The CDR3 runs to 14 residues. CDR1 and CDR2 from the germline V gene are GTSNPN and SVGIG (reference sequence). Deletions cut 2 bases from V and 2 bases from J, with 10 bases between. Full variable domain (rest looked up from reference TRBV30 and TRBJ1-5): SQTIHQWPATLVQPVGSPLSLECTVEGTSNPNLYWYRQAAGRGLQLLFYSVGIGQISSEVPQNLSASRPQDRQFILSSKKLLLSDSGFYLCAWSSGVGNQPQHFGDGTRLSIL.

The rearrangement uses TRBV29-1 and TRBJ1-1, with D unclear. This CDR3 has 11 residues. The germline CDR1 and CDR2 sequences are SQVTM and ANQGSEA. V shed 0 bases and J shed 2 bases, with 1 base lying between them. The CDR3 DNA follows: TGCAGCGTTGAAGACAACACTGAAGCTTTCTTT. As protein: CSVEDNTEAFF.